Listed below are T cell receptor beta chains from one sample, sequenced in a study of cytomegalovirus exposure and HLA in healthy donors. Measured with immunoSEQ multiplex PCR; TCRdb has only the in-frame clones, and not every one. Among about 180,000 clones, roughly 79% were seen once, and the ten largest hold around 3%. The sample consisted of PBMCs. The source is a male donor in good health and CMV-seronegative. The CDR3 runs from the conserved cysteine through the conserved F or W. The D gene is left open where the match is weak. Rows may omit the clone size; those that give it use once, few, many or a size class.

V gene: TRBV28
D gene: .
CDR3 length: 14
clone size: few
J gene: TRBJ1-5
CDR3 DNA: TGTGCCAGCAGTTTGGGTTCAGGGGTTCAGCCCCAGCATTTT
CDR3 protein: CASSLGSGVQPQHF

V gene: TRBV7-2
D gene: .
CDR3 length: 15
clone size: .
J gene: TRBJ2-7
CDR3 DNA: TGTGCCAGCAGCTTAAATCGGGGAACGGGCTACGAGCAGTACTTC
CDR3 protein: CASSLNRGTGYEQYF

V gene: TRBV6-5
D gene: TRBD1
CDR3 length: 14
clone size: .
J gene: TRBJ1-1
CDR3 DNA: TGTGCCAGCAGAACCCCGGGACAGGTCACTGAAGCTTTCTTT
CDR3 protein: CASRTPGQVTEAFF

V gene: TRBV5-1
D gene: TRBD1
CDR3 length: 15
clone size: .
J gene: TRBJ2-1
CDR3 DNA: TGCGCCAGCGAAAGCACGGGGACAGGGTCTACTAATCCGTTCTTC
CDR3 protein: CASESTGTGSTNPFF

V gene: TRBV11-2
D gene: .
CDR3 length: 15
clone size: .
J gene: TRBJ1-1
CDR3 DNA: TGTGCCAGCAGCTTATCGGCGGGGACGAACACTGAAGCTTTCTTT
CDR3 protein: CASSLSAGTNTEAFF

V gene: TRBV6-1
D gene: TRBD1
CDR3 length: 14
clone size: few
J gene: TRBJ1-2
CDR3 DNA: TGTGCCAGCAGTGTCGGACAGGGACAAGTCGGCTACACCTTC
CDR3 protein: CASSVGQGQVGYTF

V gene: TRBV6-5
D gene: .
CDR3 length: 11
clone size: .
J gene: TRBJ1-1
CDR3 DNA: TGTGCCAGCAGTTACACGGGGAAAGCTTTCTTT
CDR3 protein: CASSYTGKAFF

V gene: TRBV2
D gene: TRBD2
CDR3 length: 15
clone size: few
J gene: TRBJ2-3
CDR3 DNA: TGTGCCAGCAGTGCGGGGGCGGGAGGAGGAGATACGCAGTATTTT
CDR3 protein: CASSAGAGGGDTQYF

V gene: TRBV10-2
D gene: TRBD2
CDR3 length: 15
clone size: few
J gene: TRBJ2-3
CDR3 DNA: TGCGCCAGCAGTAGACTAGCGGGGAGCACAGATACGCAGTATTTT
CDR3 protein: CASSRLAGSTDTQYF

V gene: TRBV29-1
D gene: .
CDR3 length: 14
clone size: .
J gene: TRBJ2-1
CDR3 DNA: TGCAGCGTCCCGCAGGGGGGTCCCGACAATGAGCAGTTCTTC
CDR3 protein: CSVPQGGPDNEQFF

V gene: TRBV28
D gene: .
CDR3 length: 16
clone size: .
J gene: TRBJ2-1
CDR3 DNA: TGTGCCAGCAGTTTATCCAAAACAGCGGTTTACAATGAGCAGTTCTTC
CDR3 protein: CASSLSKTAVYNEQFF

V gene: TRBV27
D gene: .
CDR3 length: 13
clone size: .
J gene: TRBJ1-5
CDR3 DNA: TGTGCCAGCAGCCCCATTAGCAATCAGCCCCAGCATTTT
CDR3 protein: CASSPISNQPQHF

V gene: TRBV30
D gene: .
CDR3 length: 14
clone size: .
J gene: TRBJ1-5
CDR3 DNA: TGTGCCTGGAGTGTATCTTATAGCAATCAGCCCCAGCATTTT
CDR3 protein: CAWSVSYSNQPQHF

V gene: TRBV7-3
D gene: .
CDR3 length: 20
clone size: few
J gene: TRBJ2-6
CDR3 DNA: TGTGCCAGCAGCCCCCTCCCCAAAGGGACACCGTTCTCTGGGGCCAACGTCCTGACTTTC
CDR3 protein: CASSPLPKGTPFSGANVLTF

V gene: TRBV28
D gene: TRBD1
CDR3 length: 17
clone size: .
J gene: TRBJ1-5
CDR3 DNA: TGTGCCAGCAGTTTAGTGACAGGGGGCGAAAGCAATCAGCCCCAGCATTTT
CDR3 protein: CASSLVTGGESNQPQHF

V gene: TRBV9
D gene: .
CDR3 length: 14
clone size: .
J gene: TRBJ2-1
CDR3 DNA: TGTGCCAGCAGCGACTCCGGGGTGTACAATGAGCAGTTCTTC
CDR3 protein: CASSDSGVYNEQFF

V gene: TRBV28
D gene: .
CDR3 length: 15
clone size: .
J gene: TRBJ1-5
CDR3 DNA: TGTGCCAGCAGCTCCGCTAGCGGAGGTCGTCAGCCCCAGCATTTT
CDR3 protein: CASSSASGGRQPQHF

V gene: TRBV6-1
D gene: .
CDR3 length: 15
clone size: .
J gene: TRBJ2-7
CDR3 DNA: TGTGCCAGCAGGAAGCTAGCGCTTAAGGGTTCCGAGCAGTACTTC
CDR3 protein: CASRKLALKGSEQYF

V gene: TRBV6-5
D gene: .
CDR3 length: 15
clone size: .
J gene: TRBJ1-5
CDR3 DNA: TGTGCCAGCAGTTACTCGACACAGGGTAATCAGCCCCAGCATTTT
CDR3 protein: CASSYSTQGNQPQHF

V gene: TRBV27
D gene: TRBD2
CDR3 length: 14
clone size: .
J gene: TRBJ2-7
CDR3 DNA: TGTGCCAGCAGTTTTTCCGGGAGGGGGTACGAGCAGTACTTC
CDR3 protein: CASSFSGRGYEQYF

V gene: TRBV6-5
D gene: TRBD1
CDR3 length: 15
clone size: .
J gene: TRBJ1-6
CDR3 DNA: TGTGCCAGCAGTTACATCGACAGGGTTCGTTCACCCCTCCACTTT
CDR3 protein: CASSYIDRVRSPLHF

V gene: TRBV7-2
D gene: TRBD1
CDR3 length: 17
clone size: once
J gene: TRBJ1-5
CDR3 DNA: TGTGCCAGCAGCTTAGGGGGACAGGGTGGGAGCAATCAGCCCCAGCATTTT
CDR3 protein: CASSLGGQGGSNQPQHF